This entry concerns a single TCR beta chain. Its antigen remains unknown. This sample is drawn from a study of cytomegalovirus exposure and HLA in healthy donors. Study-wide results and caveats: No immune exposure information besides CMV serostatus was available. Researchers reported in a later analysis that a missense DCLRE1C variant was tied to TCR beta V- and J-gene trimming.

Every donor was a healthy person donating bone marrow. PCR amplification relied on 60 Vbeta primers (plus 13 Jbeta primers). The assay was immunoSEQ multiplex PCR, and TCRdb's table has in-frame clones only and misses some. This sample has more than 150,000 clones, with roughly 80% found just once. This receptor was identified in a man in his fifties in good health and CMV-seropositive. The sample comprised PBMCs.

CDR3 DNA sequence: TGTGCCAGCAGCTTAGGCCTAGCGGGGAGCACAGATACGCAGTATTTT. Its translation is CASSLGLAGSTDTQYF. The chain employs TRBV13 and TRBJ2-3; 9 bases agree with TRBD2. CDR1 is PRHDT, CDR2 FYEKMQ, per germline (reference sequence). V was pared by 0 bases and J by 0 bases, with 1 base of the junction left unmatched. CDR3 length: 16 residues.